A selection of T cell receptor beta chains follows, all from one sample in a study of cytomegalovirus exposure and HLA in healthy donors. Some clones are missing from TCRdb's copy, which holds only in-frame ones; the method was immunoSEQ multiplex PCR. Altogether 150,000 to 200,000 clones are present, 81% being singletons, with the ten largest covering less than 15%. Material for sequencing was PBMCs. The receptors were sampled from a woman in her forties or fifties in good health and CMV-seronegative. Each CDR3 is given with its conserved first and last residue. Fields, in order: D gene, J gene, V gene, clone size, CDR3 DNA, CDR3 protein. D genes are given only for firm matches. Expanded clones get a size class; other rows say once, few or many, or leave the size out.

D gene: NA; J gene: TRBJ2-7; V gene: TRBV4-3; clone size: few; CDR3 DNA: TGCGCCAGCAGCTCGGACTCCTCGGGCTCCTACGAGCAGTACTTC; CDR3 protein: CASSSDSSGSYEQYF
D gene: NA; J gene: TRBJ2-7; V gene: TRBV5-5; clone size: NA; CDR3 DNA: TGTGCCAGCAGCTTGGACAGCCTATACGAGCAGTACTTC; CDR3 protein: CASSLDSLYEQYF
D gene: TRBD1; J gene: TRBJ1-1; V gene: TRBV7-9; clone size: NA; CDR3 DNA: TGTGCCAGCAGCCCCGACAGGGGGCCAAGTGGCACTGAAGCTTTCTTT; CDR3 protein: CASSPDRGPSGTEAFF
D gene: NA; J gene: TRBJ1-4; V gene: TRBV11-2; clone size: NA; CDR3 DNA: TGTGCCAGCAGCCTGACAGCTGCAACTAATGAAAAACTGTTTTTT; CDR3 protein: CASSLTAATNEKLFF
D gene: TRBD2; J gene: TRBJ2-3; V gene: TRBV7-9; clone size: NA; CDR3 DNA: TGTGCCAGCAGCGCGCGGGGGGCCGCAGCAGATACGCAGTATTTT; CDR3 protein: CASSARGAAADTQYF
D gene: NA; J gene: TRBJ2-7; V gene: TRBV11-1; clone size: NA; CDR3 DNA: TGTGCCAGCAGCTCGGCTAGTAGGAAGCAGTACTTC; CDR3 protein: CASSSASRKQYF
D gene: NA; J gene: TRBJ2-7; V gene: TRBV11-2; clone size: NA; CDR3 DNA: TGTGCCAGCAGCTTAGATCTCTCCCGGGAGCTATGGGAGCAGTACTTC; CDR3 protein: CASSLDLSRELWEQYF
D gene: NA; J gene: TRBJ2-7; V gene: TRBV14; clone size: NA; CDR3 DNA: TGTGCCAGCAGCCAAACAGGCTCCGGGCCCGAGCAGTACTTC; CDR3 protein: CASSQTGSGPEQYF
D gene: TRBD1; J gene: TRBJ1-1; V gene: TRBV5-6; clone size: NA; CDR3 DNA: TGTGCCAGCAGCTTCATGGACAGGGAGGGGACTGAAGCTTTCTTT; CDR3 protein: CASSFMDREGTEAFF
D gene: NA; J gene: TRBJ1-3; V gene: TRBV6-6; clone size: NA; CDR3 DNA: TGTGCCAGCATCCCGGGAGGCTCAGAAAACACCATATATTTT; CDR3 protein: CASIPGGSENTIYF
D gene: NA; J gene: TRBJ2-1; V gene: TRBV10-3; clone size: NA; CDR3 DNA: TGTGCCATCAGTGTAGTCGGGAGCTCCTACAATGAGCAGTTCTTC; CDR3 protein: CAISVVGSSYNEQFF
D gene: TRBD1; J gene: TRBJ1-2; V gene: TRBV18; clone size: once; CDR3 DNA: TGTGCCAGCTCACCGGGACAGGGGGCATTCTATGGCTACACCTTC; CDR3 protein: CASSPGQGAFYGYTF
D gene: NA; J gene: TRBJ1-1; V gene: TRBV28; clone size: NA; CDR3 DNA: TGTGCCAGCCGAGGGGGGGCGGTACGGACTGAAGCTTTCTTT; CDR3 protein: CASRGGAVRTEAFF
D gene: TRBD2; J gene: TRBJ2-3; V gene: TRBV2; clone size: NA; CDR3 DNA: TGTGCCAGCAGTGGGGTCCCACTAGCGGGGGCCACAGATACGCAGTATTTT; CDR3 protein: CASSGVPLAGATDTQYF
D gene: TRBD2; J gene: TRBJ2-3; V gene: TRBV28; clone size: NA; CDR3 DNA: TGTGCCAGCAGTTTCGCGGGGGGAGATACGCAGTATTTT; CDR3 protein: CASSFAGGDTQYF
D gene: TRBD1; J gene: TRBJ1-1; V gene: TRBV6-1; clone size: NA; CDR3 DNA: TGTGCCGGAGGGGACAGGGGGAAGGTGAACACTGAAGCTTTCTTT; CDR3 protein: CAGGDRGKVNTEAFF